The present T cell receptor beta chain was sequenced within a study of blood T cell repertoires in COVID-19. Germline V gene sequence: CDR1 MRHNA, CDR2 SNTAGT. The CDR3 loop spans 15 amino acids. V was cut by 3 bases and J by 2 bases, with 12 bases left in between. A single count supports this clone. In the original analysis: Estimation of nucleated cell counts relied on the amplification of reference gene primers. Repertoires were generated with immunoSEQ multiplex PCR, while TCRdb's copy carries only in-frame clones and drops some. Clone size and V and J calls were adopted from that table, with D and trimming inferred from the DNA. The profile shows roughly 200,000 clones, around four fifths of them singletons.

The clonotype was recovered from a man aged 40-50 years with active or convalescent COVID-19. Sequencing was performed on peripheral blood. The rearrangement joins TRBV6-4 to TRBJ2-3, with a weak D call TRBD2 (7 bases). The CDR3 sequence is CASSDRGAATDTQYF. The DNA for the CDR3 is TGTGCCAGCAGTGATCGGGGGGCGGCCACAGATACGCAGTATTTT.